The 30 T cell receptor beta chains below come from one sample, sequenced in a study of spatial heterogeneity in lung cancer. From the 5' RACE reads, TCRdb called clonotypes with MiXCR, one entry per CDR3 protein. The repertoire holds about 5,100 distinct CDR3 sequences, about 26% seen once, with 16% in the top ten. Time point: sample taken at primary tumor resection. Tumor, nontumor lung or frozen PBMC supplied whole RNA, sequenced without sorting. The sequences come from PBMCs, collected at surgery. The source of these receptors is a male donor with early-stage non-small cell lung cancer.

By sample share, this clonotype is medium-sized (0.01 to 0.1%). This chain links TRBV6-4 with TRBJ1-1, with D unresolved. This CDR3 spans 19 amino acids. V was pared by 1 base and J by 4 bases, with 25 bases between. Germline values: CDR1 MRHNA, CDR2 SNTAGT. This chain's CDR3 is CASSDFTMLAWTWGTEAFF. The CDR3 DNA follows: TGTGCCAGCAGTGACTTCACCATGCTAGCCTGGACTTGGGGCACTGAAGCTTTCTTT.

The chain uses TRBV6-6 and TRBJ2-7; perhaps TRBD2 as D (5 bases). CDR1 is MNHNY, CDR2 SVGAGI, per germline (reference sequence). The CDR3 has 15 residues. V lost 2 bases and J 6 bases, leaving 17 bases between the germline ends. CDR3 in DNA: TGTGCCAGCAGTTACACCCATAGGGAGTTCGGCGAGCAGTACTTC. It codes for CASSYTHREFGEQYF.

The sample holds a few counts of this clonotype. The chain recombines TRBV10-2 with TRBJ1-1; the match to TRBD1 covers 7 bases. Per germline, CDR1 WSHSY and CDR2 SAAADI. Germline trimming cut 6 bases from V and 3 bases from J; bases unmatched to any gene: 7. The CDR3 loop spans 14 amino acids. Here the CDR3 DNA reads TGCGCCAGCAGATCGACAGGGTTATACACTGAAGCTTTCTTT. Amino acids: CASRSTGLYTEAFF.

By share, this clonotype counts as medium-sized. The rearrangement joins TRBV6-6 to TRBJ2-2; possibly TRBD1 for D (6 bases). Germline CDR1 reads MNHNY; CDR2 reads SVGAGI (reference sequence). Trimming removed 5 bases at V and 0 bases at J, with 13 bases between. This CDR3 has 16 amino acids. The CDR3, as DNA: TGTGCCAGCAGTACAGACAGGACCGCGAACACCGGGGAGCTGTTTTTT. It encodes CASSTDRTANTGELFF.

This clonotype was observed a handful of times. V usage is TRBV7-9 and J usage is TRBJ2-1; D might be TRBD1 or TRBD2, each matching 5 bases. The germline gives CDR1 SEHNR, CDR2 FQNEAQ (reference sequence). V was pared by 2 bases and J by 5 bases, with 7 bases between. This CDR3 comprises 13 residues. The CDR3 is CASSLRDHNEQFF. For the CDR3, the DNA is TGTGCCAGCAGCTTAAGGGACCACAATGAGCAGTTCTTC.

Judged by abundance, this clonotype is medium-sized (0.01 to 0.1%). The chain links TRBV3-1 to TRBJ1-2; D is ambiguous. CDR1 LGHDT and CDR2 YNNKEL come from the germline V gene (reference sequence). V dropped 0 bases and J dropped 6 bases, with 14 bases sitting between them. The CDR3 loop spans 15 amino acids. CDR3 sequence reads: CASSQDRVAVDGYTF. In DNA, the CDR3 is TGTGCCAGCAGCCAAGATAGGGTAGCGGTGGATGGCTACACCTTC.

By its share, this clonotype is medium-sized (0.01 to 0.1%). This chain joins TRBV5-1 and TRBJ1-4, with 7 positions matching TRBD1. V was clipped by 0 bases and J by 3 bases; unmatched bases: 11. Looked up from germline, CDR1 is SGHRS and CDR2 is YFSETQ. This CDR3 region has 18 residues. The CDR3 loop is CASSLGGQIPQANEKLFF. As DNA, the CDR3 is TGCGCCAGCAGCTTGGGGGGACAGATCCCGCAGGCTAATGAAAAACTGTTTTTT.

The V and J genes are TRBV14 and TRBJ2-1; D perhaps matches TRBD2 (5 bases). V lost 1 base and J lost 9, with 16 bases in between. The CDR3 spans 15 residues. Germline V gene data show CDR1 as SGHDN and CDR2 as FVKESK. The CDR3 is CASSQAPGTWVEQFF. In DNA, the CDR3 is TGTGCCAGCAGCCAAGCTCCGGGAACCTGGGTTGAGCAGTTCTTC.

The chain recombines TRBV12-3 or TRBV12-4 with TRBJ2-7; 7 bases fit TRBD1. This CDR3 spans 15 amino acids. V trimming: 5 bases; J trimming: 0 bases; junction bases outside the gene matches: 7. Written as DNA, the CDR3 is TGTGCCAGCAGTGCCGACAGGGTATTCTCCTACGAGCAGTACTTC. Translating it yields CASSADRVFSYEQYF.

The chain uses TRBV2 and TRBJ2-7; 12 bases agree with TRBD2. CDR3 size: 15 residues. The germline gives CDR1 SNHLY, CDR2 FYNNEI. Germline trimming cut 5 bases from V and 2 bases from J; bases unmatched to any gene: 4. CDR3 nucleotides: TGTGCCAGCAGTATACTAGCGGGGGGCCCCTACGAGCAGTACTTC. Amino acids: CASSILAGGPYEQYF.

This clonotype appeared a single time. CDR3 nucleotide sequence: TGTGCCAGCAGTTATGGGACAGAGAACACTGAAGCTTTCTTT. It is translated as CASSYGTENTEAFF. The chain employs TRBV6-5 and TRBJ1-1; 7 bases map to TRBD1. CDR1 and CDR2 (germline): MNHEY, SVGAGI. The V gene end was trimmed by 3 bases and the J gene end by 1 base; junction bases not matched to a gene: 2. The CDR3 spans 14 residues.

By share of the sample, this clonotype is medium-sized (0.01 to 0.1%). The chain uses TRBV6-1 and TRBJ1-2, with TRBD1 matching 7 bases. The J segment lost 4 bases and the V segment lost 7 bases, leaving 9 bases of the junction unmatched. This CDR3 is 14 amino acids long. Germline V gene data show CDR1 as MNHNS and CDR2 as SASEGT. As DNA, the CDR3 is TGTGCCAGCACCCACGCCGGGGACAGCTATGGCTACACCTTC. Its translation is CASTHAGDSYGYTF.

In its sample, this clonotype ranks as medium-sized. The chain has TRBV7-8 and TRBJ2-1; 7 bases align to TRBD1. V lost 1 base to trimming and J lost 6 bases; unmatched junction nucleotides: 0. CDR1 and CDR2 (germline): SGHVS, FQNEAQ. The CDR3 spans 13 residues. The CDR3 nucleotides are TGTGCCAGCAGCTTAGGGGACAGCAATGAGCAGTTCTTC. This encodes CASSLGDSNEQFF. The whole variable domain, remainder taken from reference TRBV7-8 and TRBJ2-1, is GAGVSQSPRYKVAKRGQDVALRCDPISGHVSLFWYQQALGQGPEFLTYFQNEAQLDKSGLPSDRFFAERPEGSVSTLKIQRTQQEDSAVYLCASSLGDSNEQFFGPGTRLTVL.

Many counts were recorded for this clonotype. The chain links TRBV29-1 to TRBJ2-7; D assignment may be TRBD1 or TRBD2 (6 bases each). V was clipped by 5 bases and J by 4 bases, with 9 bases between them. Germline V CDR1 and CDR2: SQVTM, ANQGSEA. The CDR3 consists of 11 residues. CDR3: CSVKGGYEQYF. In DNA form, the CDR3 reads TGCAGCGTTAAGGGGGGTTACGAGCAGTACTTC.

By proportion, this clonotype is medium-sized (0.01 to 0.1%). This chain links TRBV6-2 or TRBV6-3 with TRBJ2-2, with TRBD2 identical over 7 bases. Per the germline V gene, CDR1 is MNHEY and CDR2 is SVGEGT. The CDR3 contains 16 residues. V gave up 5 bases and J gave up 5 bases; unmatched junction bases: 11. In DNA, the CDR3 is TGTGCCAGCAGTCCGATGGGAGCGGGATTGACCGGGGAGCTGTTTTTT. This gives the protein CASSPMGAGLTGELFF.

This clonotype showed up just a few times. In DNA, the CDR3 is TGTGCCAGCAGCGTAGGGGCGGGAACCTCCGATACGCAGTATTTT. Translating it yields CASSVGAGTSDTQYF. V gene TRBV9 combines with J gene TRBJ2-3; tentative D call: TRBD2 (6 bases). The germline gives CDR1 SGDLS, CDR2 YYNGEE. The length of the CDR3 is 15 residues. V lost 0 bases and J lost 6, with 14 bases in between.

The CDR3 is CSARDSGSVGANVLTF. CDR3 in DNA: TGCAGTGCTAGAGATTCCGGGAGCGTTGGGGCCAACGTCCTGACTTTC. This chain uses TRBV20-1 with TRBJ2-6; possible D gene TRBD2, 6 bases. Germline V gene sequence: CDR1 DFQATT, CDR2 SNEGSKA (reference sequence). V lost 0 bases and J 3 bases, leaving 12 bases between the germline ends. The CDR3 sequence is 16 residues long.

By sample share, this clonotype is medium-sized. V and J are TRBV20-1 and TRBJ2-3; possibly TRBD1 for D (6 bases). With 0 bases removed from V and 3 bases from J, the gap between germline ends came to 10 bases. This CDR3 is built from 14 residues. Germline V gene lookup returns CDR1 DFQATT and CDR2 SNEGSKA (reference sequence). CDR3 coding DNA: TGCAGTGCTAGAGATCAGGACAGAACAGATACGCAGTATTTT. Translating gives CSARDQDRTDTQYF.

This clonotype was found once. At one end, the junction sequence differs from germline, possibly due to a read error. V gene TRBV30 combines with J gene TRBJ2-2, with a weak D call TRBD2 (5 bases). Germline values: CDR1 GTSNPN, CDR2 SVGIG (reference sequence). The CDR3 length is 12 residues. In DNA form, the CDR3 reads TGTGCTTGGAGTCTAGCCACCGGGGAGCTGTTTTTT. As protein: CAWSLATGELFF.

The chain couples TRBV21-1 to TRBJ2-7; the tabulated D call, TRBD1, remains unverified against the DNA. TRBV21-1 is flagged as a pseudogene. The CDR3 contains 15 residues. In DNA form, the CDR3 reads TGTGCCAGCAGCAAAGGGGGGCACACATTCTACGAGCAGTACGTC. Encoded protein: CASSKGGHTFYEQYV.

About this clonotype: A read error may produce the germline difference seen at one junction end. The CDR3 bases are TGTGCCAGCACCCAATTGGGGACAGGGGCGAAAAACATTCAGTACTTC. It codes for CASTQLGTGAKNIQYF. The chain combines TRBV14 with TRBJ2-4; 10 nucleotides agree with TRBD1. Germline V gene data show CDR1 as SGHDN and CDR2 as FVKESK. CDR3 length equals 16 residues.

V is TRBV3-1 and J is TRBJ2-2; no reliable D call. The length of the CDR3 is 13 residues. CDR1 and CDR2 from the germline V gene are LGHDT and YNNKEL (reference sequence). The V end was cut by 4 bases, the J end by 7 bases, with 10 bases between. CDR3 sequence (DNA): TGTGCCAGCAGCCTGGCCGGCGACGGGGAGCTGTTTTTT. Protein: CASSLAGDGELFF.

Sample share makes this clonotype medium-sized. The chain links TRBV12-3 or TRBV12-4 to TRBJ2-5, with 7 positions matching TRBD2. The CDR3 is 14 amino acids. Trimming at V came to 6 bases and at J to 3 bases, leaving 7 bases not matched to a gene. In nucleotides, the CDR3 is TGTGCCAGCAGACCGCCGGCGGGGGAAGAGACCCAGTACTTC. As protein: CASRPPAGEETQYF.

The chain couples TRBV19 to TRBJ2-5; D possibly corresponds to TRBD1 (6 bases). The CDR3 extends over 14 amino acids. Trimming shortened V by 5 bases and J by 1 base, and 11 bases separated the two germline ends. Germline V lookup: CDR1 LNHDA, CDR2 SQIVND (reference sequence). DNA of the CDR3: TGTGCCAGTAGTTCGGTGGACAGCCAAGAGACCCAGTACTTC. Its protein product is CASSSVDSQETQYF.

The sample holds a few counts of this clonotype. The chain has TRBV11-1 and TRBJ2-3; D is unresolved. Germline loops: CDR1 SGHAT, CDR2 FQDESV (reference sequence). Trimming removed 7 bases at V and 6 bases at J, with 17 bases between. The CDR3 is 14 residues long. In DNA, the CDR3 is TGTGCCAGCAAGCCACTTGCACTGGGGGATACGCAGTATTTT. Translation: CASKPLALGDTQYF.

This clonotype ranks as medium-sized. The CDR3, as DNA: TGCAGTGCTAGAGATATGTGGGACTCAGCTGGGAATGAGCAGTTCTTC. This gives the protein CSARDMWDSAGNEQFF. The V call is TRBV20-1, the J call TRBJ2-1, with D possibly TRBD2 on 6 matching bases. Germline V lookup: CDR1 DFQATT, CDR2 SNEGSKA (reference sequence). The V end lost 0 bases, the J end lost 7 bases, and 19 bases lay between the germline ends. This CDR3 region has 16 residues.

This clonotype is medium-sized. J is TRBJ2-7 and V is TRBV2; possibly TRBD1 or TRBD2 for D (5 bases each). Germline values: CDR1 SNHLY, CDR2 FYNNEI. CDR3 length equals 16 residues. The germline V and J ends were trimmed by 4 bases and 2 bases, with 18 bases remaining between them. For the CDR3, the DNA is TGTGCCAGCAGTGGCCCCGGGACGGCTCCTCCCTACGAGCAGTACTTC. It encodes CASSGPGTAPPYEQYF.

CDR3 in amino acids: CSARDLDRDSSYNSPLHF. CDR3 in DNA: TGCAGTGCTAGAGATTTGGACAGGGACAGCTCCTATAATTCACCCCTCCACTTT. V gene TRBV20-1 combines with J gene TRBJ1-6; 8 nucleotides agree with TRBD1. Germline values: CDR1 DFQATT, CDR2 SNEGSKA (reference sequence). The CDR3 runs to 18 residues. The V gene end was trimmed by 0 bases and the J gene end by 0 bases; junction bases not matched to a gene: 7.

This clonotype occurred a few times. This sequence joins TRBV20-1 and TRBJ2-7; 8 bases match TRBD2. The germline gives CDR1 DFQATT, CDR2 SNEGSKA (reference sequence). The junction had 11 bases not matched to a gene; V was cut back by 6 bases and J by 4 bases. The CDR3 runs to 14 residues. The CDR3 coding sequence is TGCAGTGCCGAGGGAGGGCGGGAGGCGTACGAGCAGTACTTC. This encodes CSAEGGREAYEQYF.

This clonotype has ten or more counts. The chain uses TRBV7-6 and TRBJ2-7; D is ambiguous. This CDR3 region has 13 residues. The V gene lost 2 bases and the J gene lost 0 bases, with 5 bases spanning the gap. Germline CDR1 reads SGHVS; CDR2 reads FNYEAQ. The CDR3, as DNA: TGTGCCAGCAGCTTACCCTCCTCCTACGAGCAGTACTTC. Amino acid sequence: CASSLPSSYEQYF.